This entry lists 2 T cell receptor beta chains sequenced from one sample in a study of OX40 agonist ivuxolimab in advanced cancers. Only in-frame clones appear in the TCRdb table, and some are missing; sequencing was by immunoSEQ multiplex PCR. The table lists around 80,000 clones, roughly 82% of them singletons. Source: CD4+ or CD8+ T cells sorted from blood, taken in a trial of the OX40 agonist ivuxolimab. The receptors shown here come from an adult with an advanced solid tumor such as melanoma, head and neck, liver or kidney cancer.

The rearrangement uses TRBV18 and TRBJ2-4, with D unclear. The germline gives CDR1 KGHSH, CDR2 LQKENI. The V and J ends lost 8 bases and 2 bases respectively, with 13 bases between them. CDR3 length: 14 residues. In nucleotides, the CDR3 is TGTGCCAGCAGACCCGATACGACCAAAAACATTCAGTACTTC. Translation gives CASRPDTTKNIQYF.

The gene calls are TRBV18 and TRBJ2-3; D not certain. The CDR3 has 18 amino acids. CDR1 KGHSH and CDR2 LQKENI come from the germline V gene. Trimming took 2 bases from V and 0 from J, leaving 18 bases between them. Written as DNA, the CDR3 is TGTGCCAGCTCACCAGCCCCGTCCACCGTAGGGAGCACAGATACGCAGTATTTT. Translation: CASSPAPSTVGSTDTQYF.